This TCR beta chain was identified during a study of identical twins. TCRdb redid the calling of the 5' RACE reads with MiXCR, one entry per CDR3 protein. The table has fewer than 800,000 distinct CDR3 sequences, 7% to 7.5% seen once; the top ten hold approximately 1.5%. Everyone who gave samples was a healthy Caucasian. Study findings and constraints: For zero-insertion analyses, partial confounding could come from invariant MAIT and iNKT cells. There was an excess of low generation probability in the out-of-frame alpha sequences that twins shared.

This CDR3 has 15 amino acids. Germline V CDR1 and CDR2: SEHNR, FQNEAQ (reference sequence). Trimming took off 1 base at V and 4 bases at J, with 13 bases between the two ends. At least ten counts were recorded for this clonotype. Its target is unknown. These data were likewise used in another study, on yellow fever vaccine responses in identical twins.

The chain joins TRBV7-9 to TRBJ1-2; the D gene is possibly TRBD1 (5 bases). This clonotype was sampled from a woman aged 18-35 years in good health. The sequencing input was PBMCs. CDR3 DNA sequence: TGTGCCAGCAGCTTAGAGGGAATCGGGACCTATGGCTACACCTTC. It is translated as CASSLEGIGTYGYTF.